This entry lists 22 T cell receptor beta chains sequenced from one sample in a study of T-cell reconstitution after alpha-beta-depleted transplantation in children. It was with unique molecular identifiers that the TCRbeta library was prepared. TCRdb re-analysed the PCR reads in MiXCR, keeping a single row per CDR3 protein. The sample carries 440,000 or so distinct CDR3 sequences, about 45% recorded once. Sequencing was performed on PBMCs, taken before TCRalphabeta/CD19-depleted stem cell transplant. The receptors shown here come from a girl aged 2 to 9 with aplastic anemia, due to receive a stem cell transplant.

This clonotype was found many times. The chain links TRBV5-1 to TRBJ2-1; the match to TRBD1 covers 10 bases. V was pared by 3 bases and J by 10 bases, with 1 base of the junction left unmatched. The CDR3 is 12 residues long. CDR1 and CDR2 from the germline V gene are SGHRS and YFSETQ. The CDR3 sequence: CASSSTGGEQFF. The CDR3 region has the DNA TGCGCCAGCAGCTCGACAGGGGGCGAGCAGTTCTTC.

As DNA, the CDR3 is TGCAGTGCTATGTTCAGGACCTACGAGCAGTACTTC. Translation gives CSAMFRTYEQYF. The rearrangement joins TRBV20-1 to TRBJ2-7; D gene unclear. V lost 4 bases and J 2 bases, leaving 9 bases between the germline ends. Per germline, CDR1 DFQATT and CDR2 SNEGSKA (reference sequence). The CDR3 has 12 amino acids.

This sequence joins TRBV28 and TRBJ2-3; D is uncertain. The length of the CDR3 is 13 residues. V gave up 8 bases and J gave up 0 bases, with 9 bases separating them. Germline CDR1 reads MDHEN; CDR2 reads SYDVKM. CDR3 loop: CASGTTSTDTQYF. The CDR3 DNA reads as TGTGCCAGCGGTACGACTAGCACAGATACGCAGTATTTT.

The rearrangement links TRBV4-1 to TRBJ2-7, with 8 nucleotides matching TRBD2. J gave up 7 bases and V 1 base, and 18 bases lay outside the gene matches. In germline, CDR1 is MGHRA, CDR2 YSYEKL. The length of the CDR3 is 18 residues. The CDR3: CASSQGGRGGPPGMEQYF. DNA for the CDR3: TGCGCCAGCAGCCAAGGGGGACGGGGGGGCCCACCGGGGATGGAGCAGTACTTC.

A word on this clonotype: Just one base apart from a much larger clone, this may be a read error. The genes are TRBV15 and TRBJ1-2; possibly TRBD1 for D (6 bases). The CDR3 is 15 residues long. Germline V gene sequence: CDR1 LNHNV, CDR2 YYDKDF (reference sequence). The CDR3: CTTSRDTRGGGGYTF. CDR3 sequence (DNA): TGTACCACCAGCAGAGATACCCGGGGGGGCGGTGGCTACACCTTC.

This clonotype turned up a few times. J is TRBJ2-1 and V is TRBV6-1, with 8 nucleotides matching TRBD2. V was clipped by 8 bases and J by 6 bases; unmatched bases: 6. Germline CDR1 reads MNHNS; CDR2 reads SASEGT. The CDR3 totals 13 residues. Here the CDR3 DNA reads TGTGCCAGCCGAACTAGCGGTTTCAATGAGCAGTTCTTC. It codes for CASRTSGFNEQFF.

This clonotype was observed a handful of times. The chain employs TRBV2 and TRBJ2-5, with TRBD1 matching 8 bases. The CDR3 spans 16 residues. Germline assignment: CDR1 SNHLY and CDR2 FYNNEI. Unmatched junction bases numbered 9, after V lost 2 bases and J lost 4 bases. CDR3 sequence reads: CASSENPTGAGETQYF. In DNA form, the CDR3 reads TGTGCCAGCAGTGAAAACCCGACAGGGGCTGGAGAGACCCAGTACTTC.

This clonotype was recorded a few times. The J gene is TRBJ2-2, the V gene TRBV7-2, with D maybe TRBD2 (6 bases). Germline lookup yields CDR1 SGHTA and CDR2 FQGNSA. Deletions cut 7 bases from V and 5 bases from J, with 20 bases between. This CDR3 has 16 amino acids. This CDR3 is CASTPGTLAQTGELFF. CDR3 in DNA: TGTGCCAGCACTCCCGGGACTCTCGCCCAAACCGGGGAGCTGTTTTTT. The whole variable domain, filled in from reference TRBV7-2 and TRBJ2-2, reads GAGVSQSPSNKVTEKGKDVELRCDPISGHTALYWYRQSLGQGLEFLIYFQGNSAPDKSGLPSDRFSAERTGGSVSTLTIQRTQQEDSAVYLCASTPGTLAQTGELFFGEGSRLTVL.

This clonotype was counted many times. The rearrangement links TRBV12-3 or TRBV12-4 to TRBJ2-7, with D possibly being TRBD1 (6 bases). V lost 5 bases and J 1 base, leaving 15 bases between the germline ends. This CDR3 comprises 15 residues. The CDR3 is CASSPDRTSSYEQYF. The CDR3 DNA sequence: TGTGCCAGCAGTCCCGACAGGACTTCTTCCTACGAGCAGTACTTC.

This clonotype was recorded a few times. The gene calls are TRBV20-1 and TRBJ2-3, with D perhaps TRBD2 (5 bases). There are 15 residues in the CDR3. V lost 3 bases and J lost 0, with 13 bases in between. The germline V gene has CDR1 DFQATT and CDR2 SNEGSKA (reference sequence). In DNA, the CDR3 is TGCAGTGCTAGCCTTGCCCGGACTAGCACAGATACGCAGTATTTT. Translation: CSASLARTSTDTQYF.

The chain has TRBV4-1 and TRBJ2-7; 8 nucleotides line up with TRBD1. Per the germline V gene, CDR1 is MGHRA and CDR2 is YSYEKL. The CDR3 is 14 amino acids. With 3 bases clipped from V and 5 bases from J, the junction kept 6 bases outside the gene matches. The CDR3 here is CASSQAGTGNEQYF. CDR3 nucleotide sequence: TGCGCCAGCAGCCAGGCCGGGACAGGTAACGAGCAGTACTTC.

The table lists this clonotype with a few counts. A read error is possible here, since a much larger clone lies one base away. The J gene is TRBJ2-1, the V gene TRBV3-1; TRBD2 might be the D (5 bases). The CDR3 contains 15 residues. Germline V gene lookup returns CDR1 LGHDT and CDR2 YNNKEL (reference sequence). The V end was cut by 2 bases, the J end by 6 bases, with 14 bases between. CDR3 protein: CASSQLSGLGNEQFF. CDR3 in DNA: TGTGCCAGCAGCCAATTATCGGGATTAGGCAATGAGCAGTTCTTC.

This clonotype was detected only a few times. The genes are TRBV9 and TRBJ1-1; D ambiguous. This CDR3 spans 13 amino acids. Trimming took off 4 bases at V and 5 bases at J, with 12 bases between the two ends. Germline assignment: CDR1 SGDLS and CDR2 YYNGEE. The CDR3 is CASSTKRETEAFF. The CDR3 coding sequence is TGTGCCAGCAGCACAAAGAGGGAAACTGAAGCTTTCTTT.

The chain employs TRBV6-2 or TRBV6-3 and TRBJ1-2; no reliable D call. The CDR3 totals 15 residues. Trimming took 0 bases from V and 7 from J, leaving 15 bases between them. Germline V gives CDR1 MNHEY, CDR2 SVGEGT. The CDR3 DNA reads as TGTGCCAGCAGTTACTCGGCTTTCGGTGCCGGTGGCTACACCTTC. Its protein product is CASSYSAFGAGGYTF.

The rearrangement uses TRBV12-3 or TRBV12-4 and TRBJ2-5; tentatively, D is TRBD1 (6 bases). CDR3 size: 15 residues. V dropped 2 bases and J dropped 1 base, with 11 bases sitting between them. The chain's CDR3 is CASSLRGSTQETQYF. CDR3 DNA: TGTGCCAGCAGTTTAAGGGGGTCGACCCAAGAGACCCAGTACTTC.

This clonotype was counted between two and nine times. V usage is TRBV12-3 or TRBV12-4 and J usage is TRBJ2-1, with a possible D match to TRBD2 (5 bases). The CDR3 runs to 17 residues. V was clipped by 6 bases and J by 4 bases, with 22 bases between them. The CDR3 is CASSPGVGVMRYNEQFF. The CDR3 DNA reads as TGTGCCAGCAGCCCCGGGGTGGGAGTAATGCGTTACAATGAGCAGTTCTTC.

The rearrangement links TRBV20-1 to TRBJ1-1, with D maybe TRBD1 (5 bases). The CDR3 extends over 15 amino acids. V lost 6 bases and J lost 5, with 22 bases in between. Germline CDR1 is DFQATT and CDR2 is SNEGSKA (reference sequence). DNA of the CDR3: TGCAGTGCCCGGAGCAGGGAGGAAGGAGGGACTGAAGCTTTCTTT. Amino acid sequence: CSARSREEGGTEAFF.

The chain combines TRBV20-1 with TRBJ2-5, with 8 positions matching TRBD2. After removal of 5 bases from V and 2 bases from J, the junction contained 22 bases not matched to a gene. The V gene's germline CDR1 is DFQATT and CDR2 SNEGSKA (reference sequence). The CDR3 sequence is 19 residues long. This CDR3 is CSAPAPWTSIVAGQETQYF. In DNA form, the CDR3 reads TGCAGTGCTCCTGCTCCATGGACTAGCATTGTTGCGGGACAAGAGACCCAGTACTTC.

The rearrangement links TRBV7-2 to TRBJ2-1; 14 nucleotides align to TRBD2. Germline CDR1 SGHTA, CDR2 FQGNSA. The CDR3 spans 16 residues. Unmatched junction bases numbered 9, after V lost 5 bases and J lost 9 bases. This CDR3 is CASSGSGLAGGGEQFF. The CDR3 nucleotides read TGTGCCAGCAGCGGTAGTGGACTAGCGGGGGGAGGTGAGCAGTTCTTC.

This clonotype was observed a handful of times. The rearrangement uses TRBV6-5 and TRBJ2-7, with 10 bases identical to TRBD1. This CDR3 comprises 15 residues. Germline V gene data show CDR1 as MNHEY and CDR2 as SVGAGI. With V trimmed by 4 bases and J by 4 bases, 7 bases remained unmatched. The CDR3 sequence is CASSSGQGDIYEQYF. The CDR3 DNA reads TGTGCCAGCAGTTCCGGACAGGGGGATATTTACGAGCAGTACTTC.

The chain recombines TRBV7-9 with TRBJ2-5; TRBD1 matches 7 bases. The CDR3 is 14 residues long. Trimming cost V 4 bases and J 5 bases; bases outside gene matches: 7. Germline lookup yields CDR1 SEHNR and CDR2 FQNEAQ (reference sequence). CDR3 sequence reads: CASSYDRERETQYF. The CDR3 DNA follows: TGTGCCAGCAGCTACGACAGGGAGAGGGAGACCCAGTACTTC. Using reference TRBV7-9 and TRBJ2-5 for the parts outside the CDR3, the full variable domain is DTGVSQNPRHKITKRGQNVTFRCDPISEHNRLYWYRQTLGQGPEFLTYFQNEAQLEKSRLLSDRFSAERPKGSFSTLEIQRTEQGDSAMYLCASSYDRERETQYFGPGTRLLVL.

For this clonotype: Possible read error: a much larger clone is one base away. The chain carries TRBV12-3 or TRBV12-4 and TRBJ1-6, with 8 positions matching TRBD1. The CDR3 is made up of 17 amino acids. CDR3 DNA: TGTGCCAGCAGTCCTGGACAGGGCTATTCCTATAATCCACCCCTCCACTTT. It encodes CASSPGQGYSYNPPLHF.